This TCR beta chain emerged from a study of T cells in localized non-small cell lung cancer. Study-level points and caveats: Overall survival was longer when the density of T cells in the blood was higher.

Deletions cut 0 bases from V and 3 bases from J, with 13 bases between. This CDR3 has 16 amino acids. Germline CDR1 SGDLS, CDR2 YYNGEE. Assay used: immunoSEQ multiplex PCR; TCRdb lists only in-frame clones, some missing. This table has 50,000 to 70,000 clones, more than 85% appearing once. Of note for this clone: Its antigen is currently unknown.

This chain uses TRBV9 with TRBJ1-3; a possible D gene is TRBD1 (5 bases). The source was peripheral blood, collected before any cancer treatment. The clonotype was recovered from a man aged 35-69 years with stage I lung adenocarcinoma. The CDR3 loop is CASSVAPSQGGNTIYF. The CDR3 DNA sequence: TGTGCCAGCAGCGTAGCTCCGTCGCAGGGTGGAAACACCATATATTTT. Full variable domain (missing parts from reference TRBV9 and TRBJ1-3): DSGVTQTPKHLITATGQRVTLRCSPRSGDLSVYWYQQSLDQGLQFLIQYYNGEERAKGNILERFSAQQFPDLHSELNLSSLELGDSALYFCASSVAPSQGGNTIYFGEGSWLTVV.